The 3 T cell receptor beta chains in this list originate from one sample, sequenced in a study of T cells in localized non-small cell lung cancer. Some clones are missing from TCRdb's copy, which holds only in-frame ones; the method was immunoSEQ multiplex PCR. The repertoire holds about 41,000 clones, with around 83% as singletons. Sequencing was performed on PBMCs, taken before any cancer treatment. Receptors originate from a man aged 35-75 years with stage II lung adenocarcinoma.

The chain is built from TRBV6-5 and TRBJ1-2; 8 bases match TRBD1. From germline, CDR1 is MNHEY and CDR2 SVGAGI. The CDR3 is 15 residues long. V was pared by 6 bases and J by 0 bases, with 6 bases of the junction left unmatched. CDR3 DNA: TGTGCCAGCAGGAACAGGGGGTTCTCTAACTATGGCTACACCTTC. Translating it yields CASRNRGFSNYGYTF.

In DNA form, the CDR3 reads TGTGCCTGGAGTAGGCGGCAGGGAGTGCAGTATTTT. The encoded protein is CAWSRRQGVQYF. The rearrangement joins TRBV30 to TRBJ2-3; either TRBD1 or TRBD2 may supply D (5 bases each). The germline V gene has CDR1 GTSNPN and CDR2 SVGIG (reference sequence). The V end was cut by 2 bases, the J end by 11 bases, with 14 bases between. There are 12 residues in the CDR3.

This clone was seen once. The chain is built from TRBV9 and TRBJ2-1; D might be TRBD1 (5 bases). The length of the CDR3 is 14 residues. V was cut by 3 bases and J by 11 bases, with 18 bases left in between. Germline assignment: CDR1 SGDLS and CDR2 YYNGEE. The DNA for the CDR3 is TGTGCCAGCAGCGACACAGCGACAGAAAACAAGCAGTTCTTC. Its translation: CASSDTATENKQFF. The full variable domain, rest sourced from reference TRBV9 and TRBJ2-1, is DSGVTQTPKHLITATGQRVTLRCSPRSGDLSVYWYQQSLDQGLQFLIQYYNGEERAKGNILERFSAQQFPDLHSELNLSSLELGDSALYFCASSDTATENKQFFGPGTRLTVL.